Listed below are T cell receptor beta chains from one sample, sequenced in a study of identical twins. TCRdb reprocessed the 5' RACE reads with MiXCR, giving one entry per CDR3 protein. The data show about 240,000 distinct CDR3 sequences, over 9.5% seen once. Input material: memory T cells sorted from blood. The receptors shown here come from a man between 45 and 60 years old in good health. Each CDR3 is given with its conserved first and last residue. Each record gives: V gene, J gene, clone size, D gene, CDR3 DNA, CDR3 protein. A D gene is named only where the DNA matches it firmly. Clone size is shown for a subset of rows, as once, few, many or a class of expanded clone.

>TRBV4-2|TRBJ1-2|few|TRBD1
TGTGCCAGCAGCCAACCGGGACAGCCCTATGGCTACACCTTC
CASSQPGQPYGYTF
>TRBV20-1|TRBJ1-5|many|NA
TGCAGTGCTAGAGATGAAGGCGATCAGCCCCAGCATTTT
CSARDEGDQPQHF
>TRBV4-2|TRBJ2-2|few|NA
TGTGCCAGCAGCCAAGTAGGCTTACAGGGTAACACCGGGGAGCTGTTTTTT
CASSQVGLQGNTGELFF
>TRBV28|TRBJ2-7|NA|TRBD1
TGTGCCAGCAGATCTGCGGACAGGCCAAACTCCTACGAGCAGTACTTC
CASRSADRPNSYEQYF
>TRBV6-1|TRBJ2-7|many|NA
TGTGCCAGCAGGAGCTTCGGGGCTGGTATGGGGGTGCAGTACTTC
CASRSFGAGMGVQYF
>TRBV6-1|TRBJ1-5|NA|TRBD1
TGTGCCAGCCGAGACAGGGAGGAGAGGCCCCAGCATTTT
CASRDREERPQHF
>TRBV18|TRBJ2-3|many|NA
TGTGCCAGCTCACCACCGCTACCGGGACTCATCACAGATACGCAGTATTTT
CASSPPLPGLITDTQYF
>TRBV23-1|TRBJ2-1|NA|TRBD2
TGCGCCAGCAGTCAATCGTTTTCAATTGCGGGAGACCCCTCCTACAATGAGCAGTTCTTC
CASSQSFSIAGDPSYNEQFF
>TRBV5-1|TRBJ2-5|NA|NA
TGCGCCAGCAGCTTGGAATTTGGCCAGATGGGGACCCAGTACTTC
CASSLEFGQMGTQYF
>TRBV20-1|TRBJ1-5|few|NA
TGCAGTGCCCTTGGAGGGGTCGGCAATCAGCCCCAGCATTTT
CSALGGVGNQPQHF
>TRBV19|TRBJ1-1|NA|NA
TGTGCCAGTAGTATAGCCCATGAGACTGAAGCTTTCTTT
CASSIAHETEAFF
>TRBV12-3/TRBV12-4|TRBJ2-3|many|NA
TGTGCCAGCAGTTTAGGACTCCCAGGGGCAGATACGCAGTATTTT
CASSLGLPGADTQYF
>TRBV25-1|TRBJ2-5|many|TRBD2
TGTGCCAGCAGTGAGGGGGGGATGGAGACCCAGTACTTC
CASSEGGMETQYF
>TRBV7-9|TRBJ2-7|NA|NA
TGTGCCAGCAGTAAGGGTTTCAACTACGAGCAGTACTTC
CASSKGFNYEQYF
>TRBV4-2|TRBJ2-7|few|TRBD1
TGTGCCAGCAGCCAAGATGAGGGCAGGGGGCAGGACGAGCAGTACTTC
CASSQDEGRGQDEQYF
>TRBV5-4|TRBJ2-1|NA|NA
TGTGCCAGCAGCGTTAGGGGGGGGGACAATGAGCAGTTCTTC
CASSVRGGDNEQFF
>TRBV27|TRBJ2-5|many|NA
TGTGCCAGCAGTTTACTCGGCGGGACCCAGTACTTC
CASSLLGGTQYF
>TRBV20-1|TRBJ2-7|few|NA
TGCAGTGCTAGGTCCCCGGTCTACGAGCAGTACTTC
CSARSPVYEQYF
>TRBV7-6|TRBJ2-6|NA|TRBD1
TGTGCCAGCAGCTCCTCAGGGGGCCTAGGTGGGGCCAACGTCCTGACTTTC
CASSSSGGLGGANVLTF
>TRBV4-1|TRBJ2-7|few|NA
TGCGCCAGCAGCCAAGCCGTCTCCGTCGAGCAGTACTTC
CASSQAVSVEQYF
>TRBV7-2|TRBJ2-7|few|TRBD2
TGTGCCAGCAGCACTAGCGGGGGGGCCTACGAGCAGTACTTC
CASSTSGGAYEQYF
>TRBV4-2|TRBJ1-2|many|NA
TGTGCCAGCAGCCCTTCTACGGCGAGGGACTATGGCTACACCTTC
CASSPSTARDYGYTF
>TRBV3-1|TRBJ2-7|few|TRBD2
TGTGCCAGCAGCCAAGGCCTGGGACTAGCGGTCTACGAGCAGTACTTC
CASSQGLGLAVYEQYF
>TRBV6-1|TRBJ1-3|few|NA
TGTGCCAGCAGTCCTCCTAGAGACGGAATCTCTGGAAACACCATATATTTT
CASSPPRDGISGNTIYF
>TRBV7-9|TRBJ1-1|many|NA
TGTGCCAGCAGCTTAGGAGGGGGGAAGGATGCTTTCTTT
CASSLGGGKDAFF
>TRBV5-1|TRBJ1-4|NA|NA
TGCGCCAGCAGCTTGGGACAGGACAATGAAAAACTGTTTTTT
CASSLGQDNEKLFF
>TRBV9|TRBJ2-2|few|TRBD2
TGTGCCAGCAGCAAAACTCCCGGGACTAGCGGGCCTACGAACACCGGGGAGCTGTTTTTT
CASSKTPGTSGPTNTGELFF
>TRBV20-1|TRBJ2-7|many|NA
TGCAGTGCTAGGGGTGGACAGCCCTTCGAGCAGTACTTC
CSARGGQPFEQYF
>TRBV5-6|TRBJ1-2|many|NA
TGTGCCAGCAGCTTGCCCGACAACTATGGCTACACCTTC
CASSLPDNYGYTF
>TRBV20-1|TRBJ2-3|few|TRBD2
TGCAGTGCTAGCCCCCTCGCGGGGGACACAGATACGCAGTATTTT
CSASPLAGDTDTQYF
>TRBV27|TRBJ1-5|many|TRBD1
TGTGCCAGCAGTTATACAGGGGCCTATAGCAATCAGCCCCAGCATTTT
CASSYTGAYSNQPQHF
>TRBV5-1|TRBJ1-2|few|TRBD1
TGCGCCAGCAGCTTGGGGGACAGGCGAGGCTACACCTTC
CASSLGDRRGYTF
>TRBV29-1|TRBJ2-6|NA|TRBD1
TGCAGCGTAGCAGGGGGCGCCTCGATCGGGGCCAACGTCCTGACTTTC
CSVAGGASIGANVLTF
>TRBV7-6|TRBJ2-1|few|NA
TGTGCCAGCAGCATACCGGGCGGGAATGAGCAGTTCTTC
CASSIPGGNEQFF
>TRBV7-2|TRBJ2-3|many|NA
TGTGCCAGCAGCAAGACAGATACGCAGTATTTT
CASSKTDTQYF
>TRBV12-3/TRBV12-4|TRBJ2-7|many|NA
TGTGCCAGCAGTTTATTCCGGGACATCCGCTACGAGCAGTACTTC
CASSLFRDIRYEQYF
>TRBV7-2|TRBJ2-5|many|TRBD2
TGTGCCAGCAGCTTAGACCCAGCGGGGGGGGAGACCCAGTACTTC
CASSLDPAGGETQYF
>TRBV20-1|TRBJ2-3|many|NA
TGCAGTGCCAGGGTATCGGCAGATACGCAGTATTTT
CSARVSADTQYF
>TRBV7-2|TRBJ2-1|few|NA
TGTGCCAGCAGCCCGCGCAAGAGCTCCTACAATGAGCAGTTCTTC
CASSPRKSSYNEQFF
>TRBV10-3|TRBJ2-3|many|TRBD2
TGTGCCATCAGTGAGTCAGGGAGCGGGGGAAGCACAGATACGCAGTATTTT
CAISESGSGGSTDTQYF
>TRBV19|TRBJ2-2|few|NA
TGTGCCAGTAGTGTGTGGGACGCCGGGGAGCTGTTTTTT
CASSVWDAGELFF
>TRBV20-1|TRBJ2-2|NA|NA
TGCAGTGCTAGCCGCTCTAGCTCCACCGGGGAGCTGTTTTTT
CSASRSSSTGELFF
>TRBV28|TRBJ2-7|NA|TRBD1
TGTGCCAGCAGGACCGAGACAGGGTACCACGAGCAGTACTTC
CASRTETGYHEQYF
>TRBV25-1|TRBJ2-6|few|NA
TGTGCCAGCGGGGAAACTTCTGGGGCCAACGTCCTGACTTTC
CASGETSGANVLTF